This TCR beta chain was identified in a study of blood T cell repertoires in COVID-19. TCRdb's table, derived via immunoSEQ multiplex PCR, lists solely in-frame clones and lacks some. The data contain roughly 160,000 clones, roughly 83% of them singletons. V was trimmed by 4 bases and J by 11 bases, leaving 12 bases between them. The CDR3 is 11 residues long. Germline assignment: CDR1 SGHTS and CDR2 YDEGEE. The chain is built from TRBV5-8 and TRBJ1-1; D remains unclear. The sample was PBMCs or T cells enriched from blood (not recorded which). The receptor's source is a woman aged 55-70 years who had recovered from COVID-19. CDR3 residues: CASSKWRGAFF. The CDR3 region has the DNA TGTGCCAGCAGCAAGTGGCGCGGGGCTTTCTTT.